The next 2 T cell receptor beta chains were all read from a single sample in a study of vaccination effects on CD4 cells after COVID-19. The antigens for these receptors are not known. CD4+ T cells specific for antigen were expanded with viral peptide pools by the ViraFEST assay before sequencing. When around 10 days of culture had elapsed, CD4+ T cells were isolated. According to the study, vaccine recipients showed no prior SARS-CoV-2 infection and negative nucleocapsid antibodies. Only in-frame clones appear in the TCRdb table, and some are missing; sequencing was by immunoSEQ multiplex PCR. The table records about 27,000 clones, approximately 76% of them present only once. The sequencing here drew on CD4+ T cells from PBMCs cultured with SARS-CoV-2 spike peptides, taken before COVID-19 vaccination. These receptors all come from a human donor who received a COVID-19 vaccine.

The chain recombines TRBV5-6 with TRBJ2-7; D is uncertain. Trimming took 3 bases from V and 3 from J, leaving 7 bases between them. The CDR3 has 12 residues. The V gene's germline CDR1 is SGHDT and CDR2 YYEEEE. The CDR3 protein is CASSSSSYEQYF. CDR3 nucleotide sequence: TGTGCCAGCAGCTCTTCAAGCTACGAGCAGTACTTC.

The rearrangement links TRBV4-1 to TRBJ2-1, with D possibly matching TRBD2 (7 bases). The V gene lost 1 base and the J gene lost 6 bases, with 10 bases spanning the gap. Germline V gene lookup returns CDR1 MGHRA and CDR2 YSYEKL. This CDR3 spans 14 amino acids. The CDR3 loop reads CASSQGGGPNEQFF. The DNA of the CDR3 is TGCGCCAGCAGCCAAGGGGGGGGGCCCAATGAGCAGTTCTTC.